This T cell receptor beta chain was observed in a study of human T cells and chemical hapten exposure. Time point defined: pre-sensitization, week 0. Specified treatment: therapeutic diphenylcyclopropenone sensitization with weekly scalp DPC. Germline CDR1 DFQATT, CDR2 SNEGSKA (reference sequence). The CDR3 runs to 14 residues. The V and J ends lost 1 base and 6 bases respectively, with 15 bases between them. TCRdb re-analysed the RACE reads in MiXCR, keeping a single row per CDR3 protein. The sample has more than 100,000 distinct CDR3 sequences; approximately 15% are singletons. This receptor was identified in a young woman with alopecia areata. Some clones in this sample may be carry-over from other donors' samples. The rearrangement uses TRBV20-1 and TRBJ1-2; weak D call: TRBD1 (5 bases). The sequencing used whole blood, collected in connection with sensitization to the hapten diphenylcyclopropenone (DPC). The CDR3 region is CSARVRGSGDGYTF. CDR3 sequence (DNA): TGCAGTGCTAGAGTTCGGGGGTCCGGCGATGGCTACACCTTC.